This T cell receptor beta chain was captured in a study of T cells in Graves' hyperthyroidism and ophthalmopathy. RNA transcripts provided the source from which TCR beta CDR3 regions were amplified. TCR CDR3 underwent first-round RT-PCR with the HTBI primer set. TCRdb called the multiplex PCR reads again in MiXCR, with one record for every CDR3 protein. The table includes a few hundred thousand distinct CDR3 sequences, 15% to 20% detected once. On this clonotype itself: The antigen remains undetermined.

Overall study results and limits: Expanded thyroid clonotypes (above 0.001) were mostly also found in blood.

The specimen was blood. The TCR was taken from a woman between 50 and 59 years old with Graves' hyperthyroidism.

CDR3 region: CASGAGVSYNEQYF. CDR3 nucleotides: TGTGCCAGCGGAGCGGGGGTCTCCTACAATGAGCAGTACTTC. The rearrangement uses TRBV27 and TRBJ2-1, with TRBD2 matching over 8 bases. The closer fit of TRBJ2-7 to the DNA end suggests the J call may be wrong. Germline V CDR1 and CDR2: MNHEY, SMNVEV (reference sequence). The CDR3 consists of 14 residues.